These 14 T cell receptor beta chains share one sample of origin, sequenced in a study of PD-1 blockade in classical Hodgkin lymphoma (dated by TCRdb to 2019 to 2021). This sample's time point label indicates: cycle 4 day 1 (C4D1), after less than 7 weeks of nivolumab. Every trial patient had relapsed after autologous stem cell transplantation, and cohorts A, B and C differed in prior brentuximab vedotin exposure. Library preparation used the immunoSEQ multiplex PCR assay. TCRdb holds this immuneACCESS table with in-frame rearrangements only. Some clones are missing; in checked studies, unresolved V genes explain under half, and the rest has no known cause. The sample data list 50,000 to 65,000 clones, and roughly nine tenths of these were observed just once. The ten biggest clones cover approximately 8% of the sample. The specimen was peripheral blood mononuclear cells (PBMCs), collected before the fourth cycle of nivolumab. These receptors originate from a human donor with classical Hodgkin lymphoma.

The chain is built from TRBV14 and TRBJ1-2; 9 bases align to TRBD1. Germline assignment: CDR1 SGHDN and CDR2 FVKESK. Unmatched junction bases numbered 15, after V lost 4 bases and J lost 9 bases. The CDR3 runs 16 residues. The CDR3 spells CASSLRVEDRGYSYTF. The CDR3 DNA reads TGTGCCAGCAGCCTCCGGGTCGAGGACAGGGGTTACAGCTACACCTTC.

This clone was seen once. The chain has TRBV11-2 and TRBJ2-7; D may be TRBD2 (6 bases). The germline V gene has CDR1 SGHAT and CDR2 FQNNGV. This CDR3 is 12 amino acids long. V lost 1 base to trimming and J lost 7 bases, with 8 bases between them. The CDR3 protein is CASSLAGSEQYF. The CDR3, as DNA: TGTGCCAGCAGCTTAGCCGGGAGTGAGCAGTACTTC.

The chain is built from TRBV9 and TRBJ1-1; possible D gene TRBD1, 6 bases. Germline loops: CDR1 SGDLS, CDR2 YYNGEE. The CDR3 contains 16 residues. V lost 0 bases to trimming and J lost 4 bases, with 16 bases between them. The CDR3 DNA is TGTGCCAGCAGCGTAGTTCCGACCCAGGGGAGCACTGAAGCTTTCTTT. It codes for CASSVVPTQGSTEAFF.

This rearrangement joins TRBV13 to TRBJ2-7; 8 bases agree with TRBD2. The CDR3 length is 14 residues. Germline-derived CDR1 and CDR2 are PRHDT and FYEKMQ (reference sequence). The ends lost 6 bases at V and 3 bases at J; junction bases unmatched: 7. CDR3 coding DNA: TGTGCCAGCAGTTCCGGGACTAGTGACTACGAGCAGTACTTC. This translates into CASSSGTSDYEQYF. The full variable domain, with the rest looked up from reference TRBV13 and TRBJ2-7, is AAGVIQSPRHLIKEKRETATLKCYPIPRHDTVYWYQQGPGQDPQFLISFYEKMQSDKGSIPDRFSAQQFSDYHSELNMSSLELGDSALYFCASSSGTSDYEQYFGPGTRLTVT.

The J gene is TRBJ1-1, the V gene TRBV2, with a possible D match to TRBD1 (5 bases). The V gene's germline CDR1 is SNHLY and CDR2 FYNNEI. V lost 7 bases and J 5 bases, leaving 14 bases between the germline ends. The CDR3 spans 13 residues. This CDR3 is CASKTDRGTEAFF. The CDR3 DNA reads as TGTGCCAGCAAGACAGACCGGGGAACTGAAGCTTTCTTT.

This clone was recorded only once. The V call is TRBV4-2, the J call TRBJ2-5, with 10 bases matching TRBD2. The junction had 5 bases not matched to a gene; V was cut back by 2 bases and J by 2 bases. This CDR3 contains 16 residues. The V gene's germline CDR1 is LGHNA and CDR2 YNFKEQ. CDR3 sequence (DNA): TGTGCCAGCAGCCAACCCGCTAGCGGGGGACAAGAGACCCAGTACTTC. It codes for CASSQPASGGQETQYF.

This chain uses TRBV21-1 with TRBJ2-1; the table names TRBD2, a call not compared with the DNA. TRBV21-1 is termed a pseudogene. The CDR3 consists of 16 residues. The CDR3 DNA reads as TGTGCCAGCGGGTCGACTGGCCCAAATACCTCCAATGAGCAGTTCTTC. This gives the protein CASGSTGPNTSNEQFF.

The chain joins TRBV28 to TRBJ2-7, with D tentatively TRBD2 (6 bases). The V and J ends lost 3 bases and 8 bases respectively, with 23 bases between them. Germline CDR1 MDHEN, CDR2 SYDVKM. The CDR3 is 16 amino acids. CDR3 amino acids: CASSFSTGAGLIKQYF. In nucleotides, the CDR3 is TGTGCCAGCAGTTTTTCAACGGGAGCGGGCCTGATCAAGCAGTACTTC.

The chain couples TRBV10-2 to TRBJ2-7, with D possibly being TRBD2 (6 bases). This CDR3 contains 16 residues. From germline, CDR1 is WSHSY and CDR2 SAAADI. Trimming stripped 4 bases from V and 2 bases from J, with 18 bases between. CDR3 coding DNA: TGCGCCAGCAGTGTACCCATCGGGGGACCTCCCTACGAGCAGTACTTC. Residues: CASSVPIGGPPYEQYF.

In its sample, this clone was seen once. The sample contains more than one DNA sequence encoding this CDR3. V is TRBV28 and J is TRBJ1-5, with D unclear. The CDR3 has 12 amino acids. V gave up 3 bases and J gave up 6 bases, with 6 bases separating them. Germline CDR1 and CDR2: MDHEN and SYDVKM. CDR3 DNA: TGTGCCAGCAGTTTTATGAGTCAGCCCCAGCATTTT. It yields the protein CASSFMSQPQHF. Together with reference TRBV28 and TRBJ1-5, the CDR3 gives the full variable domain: DVKVTQSSRYLVKRTGEKVFLECVQDMDHENMFWYRQDPGLGLRLIYFSYDVKMKEKGDIPEGYSVSREKKERFSLILESASTNQTSMYLCASSFMSQPQHFGDGTRLSIL.

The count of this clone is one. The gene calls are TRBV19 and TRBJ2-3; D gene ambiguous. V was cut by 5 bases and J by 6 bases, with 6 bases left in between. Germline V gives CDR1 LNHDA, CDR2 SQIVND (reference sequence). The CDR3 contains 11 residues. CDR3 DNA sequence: TGTGCCAGTAGTTTGGGGGATACGCAGTATTTT. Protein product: CASSLGDTQYF. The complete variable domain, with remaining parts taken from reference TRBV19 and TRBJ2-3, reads DGGITQSPKYLFRKEGQNVTLSCEQNLNHDAMYWYRQDPGQGLRLIYYSQIVNDFQKGDIAEGYSVSREKKESFPLTVTSAQKNPTAFYLCASSLGDTQYFGPGTRLTVL.

In DNA, the CDR3 is TGTGCCAGCAGTTTAAATGGTCAGCCCCAGCATTTT. Translation gives CASSLNGQPQHF. V is TRBV27 and J is TRBJ1-5; D call uncertain. The length of the CDR3 is 12 residues. Trimming left V 2 bases short and J 6 bases short, with 5 bases between. CDR1 MNHEY and CDR2 SMNVEV come from the germline V gene (reference sequence).

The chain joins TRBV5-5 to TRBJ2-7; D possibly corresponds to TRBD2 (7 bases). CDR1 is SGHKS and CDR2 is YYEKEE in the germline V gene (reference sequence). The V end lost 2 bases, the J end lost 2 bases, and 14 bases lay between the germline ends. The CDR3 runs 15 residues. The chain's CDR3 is CASSLRAGAPYEQYF. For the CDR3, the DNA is TGTGCCAGCAGCTTAAGGGCGGGGGCCCCCTACGAGCAGTACTTC.

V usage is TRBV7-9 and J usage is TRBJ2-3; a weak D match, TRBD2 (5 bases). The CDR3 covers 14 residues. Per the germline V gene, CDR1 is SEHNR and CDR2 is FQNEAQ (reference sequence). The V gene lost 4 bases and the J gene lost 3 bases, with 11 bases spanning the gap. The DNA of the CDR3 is TGTGCCAGCAGCTCAGAGGGCAGAACAGATACGCAGTATTTT. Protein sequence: CASSSEGRTDTQYF.